This T cell receptor beta chain comes out of a study of blood T cell repertoires in COVID-19. The repertoire was sequenced with immunoSEQ multiplex PCR; TCRdb's copy has only in-frame clones and lacks some. The sample has more than 200,000 clones, 80% to 90% seen once. The CDR3 is 12 residues long. Per the germline V gene, CDR1 is SQVTM and CDR2 is ANQGSEA. Trimming removed 7 bases from V and 3 bases from J, with 9 bases in between. The sequencing sample was made of peripheral blood. The source is a woman aged 40 to 50 with active or convalescent COVID-19. V gene TRBV29-1 combines with J gene TRBJ1-4, with D maybe TRBD1 (5 bases). CDR3: CSGRDPNEKLFF. CDR3 nucleotide sequence: TGCAGCGGGCGGGACCCTAATGAAAAACTGTTTTTT.